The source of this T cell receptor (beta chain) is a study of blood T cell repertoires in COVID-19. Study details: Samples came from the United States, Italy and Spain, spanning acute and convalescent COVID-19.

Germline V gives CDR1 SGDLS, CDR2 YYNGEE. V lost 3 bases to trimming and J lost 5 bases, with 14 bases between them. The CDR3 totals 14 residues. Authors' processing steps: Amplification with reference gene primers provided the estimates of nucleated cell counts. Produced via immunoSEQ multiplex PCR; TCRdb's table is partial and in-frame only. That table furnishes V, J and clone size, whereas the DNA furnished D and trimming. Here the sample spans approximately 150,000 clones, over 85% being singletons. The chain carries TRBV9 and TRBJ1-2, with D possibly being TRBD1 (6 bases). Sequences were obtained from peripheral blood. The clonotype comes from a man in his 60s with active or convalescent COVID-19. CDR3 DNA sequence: TGTGCCAGCAGCGGAGCCGGGGGGGCTTATGGCTACACCTTC. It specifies CASSGAGGAYGYTF.